Sequencing of this T cell receptor beta chain was carried out in a study of blood T cell repertoires in COVID-19. For the study at large: Both acute and convalescent COVID-19 samples were obtained from the United States, Italy and Spain. PBMCs, B-cell-depleted T cells, or T cells were the source of the cDNA or gDNA that made up the material.

Original analysis: The assay estimated nucleated cells by amplifying reference gene primers. The data were produced by immunoSEQ multiplex PCR, yet TCRdb's version contains in-frame clones alone and is incomplete. That table furnishes V, J and clone size, whereas the DNA furnished D and trimming. Of tens of thousands of clones in the sample, approximately 89% were seen once. Sequencing used peripheral blood. This receptor was taken from a human donor in a cohort sampled during active COVID-19.

CDR3 coding DNA: TGTGCCAGCAGTCCCCTCCTAGGACAGGGAGGCGAGCAGTACTTC. Protein sequence: CASSPLLGQGGEQYF. The chain joins TRBV27 to TRBJ2-7, with TRBD1 matching 8 bases. The CDR3 has 15 residues. Germline V gives CDR1 MNHEY, CDR2 SMNVEV (reference sequence). The trim removed 5 bases at V and 6 bases at J, leaving 12 bases unmatched.